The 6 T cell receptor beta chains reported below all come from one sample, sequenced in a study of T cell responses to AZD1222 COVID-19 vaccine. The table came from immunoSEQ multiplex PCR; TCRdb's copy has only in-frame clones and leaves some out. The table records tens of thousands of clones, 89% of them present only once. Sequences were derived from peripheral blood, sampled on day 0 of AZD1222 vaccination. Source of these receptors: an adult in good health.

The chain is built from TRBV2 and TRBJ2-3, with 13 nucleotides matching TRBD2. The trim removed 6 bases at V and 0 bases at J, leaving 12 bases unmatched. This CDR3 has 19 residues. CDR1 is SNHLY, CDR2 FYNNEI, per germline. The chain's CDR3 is CASRKPGLAGMGSTDTQYF. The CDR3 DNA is TGTGCCAGCAGAAAACCGGGACTAGCGGGGATGGGAAGCACAGATACGCAGTATTTT.

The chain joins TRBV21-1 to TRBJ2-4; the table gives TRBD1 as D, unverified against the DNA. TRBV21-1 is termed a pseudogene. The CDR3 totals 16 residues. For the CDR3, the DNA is TGTGCCAGCAGCGACTTCTCCAGGGATACCAAAAACATTCAGTACTTC. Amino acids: CASSDFSRDTKNIQYF.

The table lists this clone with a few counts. In DNA, the CDR3 is TGCAGTGCTAGTCATCGGGGACAGAACAATCAGCCCCAGCATTTT. This gives the protein CSASHRGQNNQPQHF. This chain links TRBV20-1 with TRBJ1-5; 7 positions agree with TRBD1. The trim removed 3 bases at V and 3 bases at J, leaving 8 bases unmatched. This CDR3 has 15 residues. Germline CDR1 and CDR2: DFQATT and SNEGSKA (reference sequence).

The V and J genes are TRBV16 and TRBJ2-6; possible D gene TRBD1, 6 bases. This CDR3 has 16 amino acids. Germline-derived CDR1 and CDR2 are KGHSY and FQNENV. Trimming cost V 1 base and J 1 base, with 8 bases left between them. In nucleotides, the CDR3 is TGTGCCAGCAGCCAATACCAGGGGTCTGGGGCCAACGTCCTGACTTTC. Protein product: CASSQYQGSGANVLTF.

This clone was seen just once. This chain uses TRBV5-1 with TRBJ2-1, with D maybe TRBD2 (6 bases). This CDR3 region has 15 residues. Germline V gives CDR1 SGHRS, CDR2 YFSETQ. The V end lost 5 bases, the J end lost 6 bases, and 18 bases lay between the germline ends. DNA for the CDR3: TGCGCCAGCAGGCCGTCGGGAGCTGCCCCCAATGAGCAGTTCTTC. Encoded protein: CASRPSGAAPNEQFF.

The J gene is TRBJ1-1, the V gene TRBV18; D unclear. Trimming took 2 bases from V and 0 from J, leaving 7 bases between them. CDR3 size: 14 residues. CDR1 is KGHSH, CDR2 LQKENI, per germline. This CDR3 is CASSPTEMNTEAFF. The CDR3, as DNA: TGTGCCAGCTCACCAACAGAGATGAACACTGAAGCTTTCTTT.